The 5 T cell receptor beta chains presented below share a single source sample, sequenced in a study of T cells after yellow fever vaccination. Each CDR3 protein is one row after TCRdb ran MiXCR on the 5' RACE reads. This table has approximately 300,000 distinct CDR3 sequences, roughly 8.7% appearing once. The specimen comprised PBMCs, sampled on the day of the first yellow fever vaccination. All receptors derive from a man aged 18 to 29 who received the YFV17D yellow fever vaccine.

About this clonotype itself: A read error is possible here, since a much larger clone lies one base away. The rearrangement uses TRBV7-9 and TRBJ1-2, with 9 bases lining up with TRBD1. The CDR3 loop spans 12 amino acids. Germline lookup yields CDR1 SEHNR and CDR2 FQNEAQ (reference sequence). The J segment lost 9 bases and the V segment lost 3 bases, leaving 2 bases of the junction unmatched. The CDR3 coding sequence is TGTGCCAGCAGCTTGACAGGGGGTAGCTACACCTTC. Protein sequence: CASSLTGGSYTF. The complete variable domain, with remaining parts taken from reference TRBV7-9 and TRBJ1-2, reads DTGVSQNPRHKITKRGQNVTFRCDPISEHNRLYWYRQTLGQGPEFLTYFQNEAQLEKSRLLSDRFSAERPKGSFSTLEIQRTEQGDSAMYLCASSLTGGSYTFGSGTRLTVV.

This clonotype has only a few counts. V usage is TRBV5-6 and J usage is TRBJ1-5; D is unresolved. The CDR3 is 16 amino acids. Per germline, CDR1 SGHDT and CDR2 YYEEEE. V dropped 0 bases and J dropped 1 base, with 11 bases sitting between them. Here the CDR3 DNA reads TGTGCCAGCAGCTTGGGTCGGGGTACGAGCAATCAGCCCCAGCATTTT. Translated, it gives CASSLGRGTSNQPQHF.

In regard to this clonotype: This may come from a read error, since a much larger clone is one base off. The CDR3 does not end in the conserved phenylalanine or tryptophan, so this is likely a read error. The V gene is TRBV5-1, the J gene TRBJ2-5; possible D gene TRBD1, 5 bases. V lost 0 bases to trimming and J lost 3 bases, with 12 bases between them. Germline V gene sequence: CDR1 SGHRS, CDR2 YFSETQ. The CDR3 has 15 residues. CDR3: CASSLGSQDKETQYL. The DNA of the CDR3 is TGCGCCAGCAGCTTGGGTAGTCAGGACAAAGAGACCCAGTACTTG.

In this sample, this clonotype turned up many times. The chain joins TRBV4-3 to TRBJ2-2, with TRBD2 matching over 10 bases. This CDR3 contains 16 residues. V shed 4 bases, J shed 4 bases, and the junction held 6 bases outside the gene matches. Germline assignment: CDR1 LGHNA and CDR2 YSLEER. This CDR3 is CASSLGLAEITGELFF. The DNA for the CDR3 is TGCGCCAGCAGCCTCGGACTAGCGGAAATCACCGGGGAGCTGTTTTTT.

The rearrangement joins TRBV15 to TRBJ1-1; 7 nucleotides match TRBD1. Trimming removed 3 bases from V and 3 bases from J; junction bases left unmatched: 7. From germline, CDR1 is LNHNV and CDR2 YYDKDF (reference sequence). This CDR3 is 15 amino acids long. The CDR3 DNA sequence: TGTGCCACCAGCAGTAGACAGGGAGGTGACACTGAAGCTTTCTTT. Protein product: CATSSRQGGDTEAFF.